A selection of T cell receptor beta chains follows, all from one sample in a study of cytomegalovirus exposure and HLA in healthy donors. Method: immunoSEQ multiplex PCR; TCRdb's copy keeps in-frame clones and lacks some. The sample holds 100,000 to 150,000 clones. Input material: PBMCs. These receptors were obtained from a woman in her thirties or forties in good health and CMV-seronegative. Each CDR3 is given with its conserved first and last residue. D genes are given only for firm matches.

D gene	V gene	J gene	CDR3 protein	CDR3 DNA
-	TRBV10-3	TRBJ1-4	CAISDTGSNEKLFF	TGTGCCATCAGTGACACAGGGTCTAATGAAAAACTGTTTTTT
-	TRBV5-1	TRBJ1-1	CASSWKGPVPRNTEAFF	TGCGCCAGCAGCTGGAAGGGGCCAGTCCCAAGGAACACTGAAGCTTTCTTT
-	TRBV9	TRBJ1-5	CASSVDSGFGPQHF	TGTGCCAGCAGCGTAGATTCGGGTTTTGGGCCCCAGCATTTT
-	TRBV5-1	TRBJ1-6	CASSSGNASPLHF	TGCGCCAGCAGCTCGGGGAACGCTTCACCCCTCCACTTT
TRBD1	TRBV4-1	TRBJ1-1	CASSQESGTGDPEAFF	TGCGCCAGCAGCCAAGAATCGGGGACAGGGGATCCTGAAGCTTTCTTT
-	TRBV11-3	TRBJ1-3	CASSLRSAAGNTIYF	TGTGCCAGCAGCTTACGTTCGGCGGCTGGAAACACCATATATTTT
-	TRBV7-9	TRBJ2-7	CASSYNREWDEQYF	TGTGCCAGCAGCTATAACAGGGAATGGGACGAGCAGTACTTC
-	TRBV19	TRBJ1-1	CASTRGTEAFF	TGTGCCAGTACAAGAGGGACAGAAGCTTTCTTT
-	TRBV7-2	TRBJ1-1	CASSSEGTGRAFF	TGTGCCAGCAGCTCGGAAGGGACTGGAAGAGCTTTCTTT
TRBD1	TRBV18	TRBJ2-7	CASSPPSAGGSYEQYF	TGTGCCAGCTCACCACCGTCGGCAGGGGGTTCCTACGAGCAGTACTTC
-	TRBV14	TRBJ2-2	CASSAATGELFF	TGTGCCAGCTCCGCGGCCACCGGGGAGCTGTTTTTT
TRBD2	TRBV6-5	TRBJ2-2	CASSYLAGITGELFF	TGTGCCAGCAGTTACCTAGCGGGTATAACCGGGGAGCTGTTTTTT
-	TRBV6-1	TRBJ1-2	CASSEPNGYTF	TGTGCCAGCAGTGAACCCAATGGCTACACCTTC
TRBD2	TRBV27	TRBJ2-5	CASTTRGGQETQYF	TGTGCCAGCACCACTCGGGGGGGGCAAGAGACCCAGTACTTC
TRBD1	TRBV29-1	TRBJ1-4	CSVEDSGGEKLFF	TGCAGCGTTGAAGATTCAGGGGGAGAAAAACTGTTTTTT
-	TRBV7-2	TRBJ2-5	CATREGGRETQYF	TGTGCCACCCGTGAGGGTGGGAGGGAGACCCAGTACTTC
-	TRBV28	TRBJ1-6	CASSDIRASPLHF	TGTGCCAGCAGTGACATCAGGGCTTCACCCCTCCACTTT
-	TRBV6-6	TRBJ1-3	CASRQDTVGNTIYF	TGTGCCAGCAGGCAGGATACCGTTGGGAACACCATATATTTT
-	TRBV6-5	TRBJ2-2	CASSYSRGGTGELFF	TGTGCCAGCAGTTACTCGCGGGGTGGCACCGGGGAGCTGTTTTTT
-	TRBV23-1	TRBJ1-5	CASRTVNQPQHF	TGCGCCAGCAGAACAGTAAATCAGCCCCAGCATTTT
-	TRBV29-1	TRBJ1-6	CSASRGENSPLHF	TGCAGCGCCAGTCGGGGGGAAAATTCACCCCTCCACTTT
TRBD2	TRBV9	TRBJ2-3	CASSQKAGGGTDTQYF	TGTGCCAGCAGCCAAAAAGCGGGGGGGGGCACAGATACGCAGTATTTT
-	TRBV4-2	TRBJ2-6	CASSSRGGPNSGANVLTF	TGTGCCAGCAGCTCCCGAGGCGGGCCCAACTCTGGGGCCAACGTCCTGACTTTC
TRBD1	TRBV7-9	TRBJ1-1	CASTLQGLNTEAFF	TGTGCCAGCACACTACAGGGGCTGAACACTGAAGCTTTCTTT
-	TRBV9	TRBJ1-6	CASSDVRGGNSPLHF	TGTGCCAGCAGTGACGTTCGTGGGGGCAATTCACCCCTCCACTTT
-	TRBV10-2	TRBJ1-1	CASTDNANTEAFF	TGCGCCAGCACCGACAATGCGAACACTGAAGCTTTCTTT
TRBD1	TRBV5-1	TRBJ1-3	CASSSGTGLATIYF	TGCGCCAGCAGCTCCGGGACAGGGTTGGCCACCATATATTTT
TRBD2	TRBV11-3	TRBJ2-2	CASSSGGVAGVTGELFF	TGTGCCAGCAGTTCTGGCGGAGTAGCGGGGGTCACCGGGGAGCTGTTTTTT
TRBD2	TRBV13	TRBJ2-5	CASSLSGWASGGQETQYF	TGTGCCAGCAGCTTATCGGGCTGGGCTAGCGGGGGGCAAGAGACCCAGTACTTC
-	TRBV18	TRBJ1-1	CASSPAGLRTYTEAFF	TGTGCCAGCTCACCGGCGGGTCTAAGGACGTACACTGAAGCTTTCTTT
-	TRBV6-5	TRBJ1-1	CASSYSPGDTEAFF	TGTGCCAGCAGTTACTCGCCGGGGGACACTGAAGCTTTCTTT
TRBD2	TRBV19	TRBJ2-3	CASSTPRSGGPDTQYF	TGTGCCAGTAGTACCCCGAGGAGCGGGGGGCCAGATACGCAGTATTTT
TRBD1	TRBV11-2	TRBJ2-3	CASSLTGGISDTQYF	TGTGCCAGCAGCCTTACAGGGGGCATATCCGATACGCAGTATTTT
-	TRBV18	TRBJ1-1	CASSRTAVNTEAFF	TGTGCCAGCTCACGGACAGCGGTAAACACTGAAGCTTTCTTT
-	TRBV21-1	TRBJ1-2	CASSNRDRDGYTF	TGTGCCAGCAGCAACCGGGACAGGGATGGCTACACCTTC
-	TRBV6-5	TRBJ2-5	CASSYFPDQETQYF	TGTGCCAGCAGTTACTTTCCAGACCAAGAGACCCAGTACTTC
-	TRBV7-9	TRBJ1-2	CASSPDGIYGYTF	TGTGCCAGCAGCCCCGACGGGATCTATGGCTACACCTTC
TRBD1	TRBV7-9	TRBJ1-2	CASSLADRGLGYTF	TGTGCCAGCAGCTTAGCGGACAGGGGGCTTGGCTACACCTTC
TRBD1	TRBV7-3	TRBJ2-3	CASSSYGTGIGDTQYF	TGTGCCAGCAGCTCCTACGGGACAGGGATAGGGGATACGCAGTATTTT
TRBD2	TRBV5-1	TRBJ2-3	CASSSSGGGADTQYF	TGCGCCAGCAGCTCCTCGGGGGGAGGGGCAGATACGCAGTATTTT
-	TRBV28	TRBJ1-2	CASTTGVANGYGYTF	TGTGCCAGCACCACCGGGGTCGCCAACGGCTATGGCTACACCTTC
-	TRBV5-1	TRBJ2-5	CASSRQQETQYF	TGCGCCAGCAGTAGACAACAAGAGACCCAGTACTTC
TRBD1	TRBV7-2	TRBJ2-1	CASSFGTGGDEQFF	TGTGCCAGCAGCTTCGGGACAGGGGGGGACGAGCAGTTCTTC
TRBD1	TRBV5-6	TRBJ2-2	CASSAPTGGEPGELFF	TGTGCCAGCAGCGCTCCGACAGGGGGAGAACCCGGGGAGCTGTTTTTT
-	TRBV4-3	TRBJ2-3	CASSPDWIPTDTQYF	TGCGCCAGCAGCCCCGACTGGATCCCCACAGATACGCAGTATTTT
TRBD1	TRBV18	TRBJ2-7	CASSPGGQGSYEQYF	TGTGCCAGCTCCCCAGGGGGACAGGGATCCTACGAGCAGTACTTC
-	TRBV4-3	TRBJ2-7	CASSQNVDSQGGYEQYF	TGCGCCAGCAGCCAGAACGTAGACTCCCAGGGTGGCTACGAGCAGTACTTC
TRBD2	TRBV19	TRBJ2-3	CASSAPRLAGGRTDTQYF	TGTGCCAGTAGTGCCCCGCGACTAGCGGGGGGCCGCACAGATACGCAGTATTTT
TRBD1	TRBV5-6	TRBJ2-7	CASSYGQGGYEQYF	TGTGCCAGCAGCTACGGACAGGGTGGCTACGAGCAGTACTTC
-	TRBV18	TRBJ2-7	CASSPSAGDFEQYF	TGTGCCAGCTCACCATCAGCCGGGGACTTCGAGCAGTACTTC
TRBD1	TRBV5-1	TRBJ1-3	CASSSLTGQDTIYF	TGCGCCAGCAGCTCCTTGACAGGGCAGGACACCATATATTTT
TRBD1	TRBV5-6	TRBJ1-2	CASSLDPDRVDGYTF	TGTGCCAGCAGCTTAGATCCCGACAGGGTTGATGGCTACACCTTC
-	TRBV4-1	TRBJ2-1	CASSQPTGRDYNEQFF	TGCGCCAGCAGCCAACCGACAGGTCGAGACTACAATGAGCAGTTCTTC
TRBD1	TRBV5-6	TRBJ1-4	CASSSPTGEGEKLFF	TGTGCCAGCAGCTCACCGACAGGGGAGGGTGAAAAACTGTTTTTT